These 27 T cell receptor beta chains originate from one sample sequenced in a study of shared clonotypes between healthy human individuals. Naive CD8 populations comprised CD45RO-negative cells positively selected for CCR7, excluding terminally differentiated effector memory CD45RA+ cells. Here immunoSEQ multiplex PCR was the method, and the copy in TCRdb shows in-frame clones only, minus some. The sample consists of around 2,100,000 clones, approximately 94% of them appearing once. The sequenced sample was naive CD8+ T cells sorted from blood. All receptors come from a man in his late teens or twenties in good health.

The gene calls are TRBV19 and TRBJ2-7; no definite D call. CDR3 length: 17 residues. V dropped 3 bases and J dropped 2 bases, with 20 bases sitting between them. Germline loops: CDR1 LNHDA, CDR2 SQIVND (reference sequence). The CDR3 DNA is TGTGCCAGTAGTATGTTCATCGAGGCAACTGTGCCCTACGAGCAGTACTTC. Protein sequence: CASSMFIEATVPYEQYF. The full variable domain, completed using reference TRBV19 and TRBJ2-7, is DGGITQSPKYLFRKEGQNVTLSCEQNLNHDAMYWYRQDPGQGLRLIYYSQIVNDFQKGDIAEGYSVSREKKESFPLTVTSAQKNPTAFYLCASSMFIEATVPYEQYFGPGTRLTVT.

The chain combines TRBV19 with TRBJ2-3; D may match TRBD1 or TRBD2 (6 bases each). Trimming removed 0 bases from V and 3 bases from J, with 16 bases in between. This CDR3 is 17 amino acids long. Per the germline V gene, CDR1 is LNHDA and CDR2 is SQIVND (reference sequence). The CDR3 region has the DNA TGTGCCAGTAGTATAGATGGGTGGGGGGCCGAGACAGATACGCAGTATTTT. Its protein product is CASSIDGWGAETDTQYF. Filled out from reference TRBV19 and TRBJ2-3, the complete variable domain reads DGGITQSPKYLFRKEGQNVTLSCEQNLNHDAMYWYRQDPGQGLRLIYYSQIVNDFQKGDIAEGYSVSREKKESFPLTVTSAQKNPTAFYLCASSIDGWGAETDTQYFGPGTRLTVL.

This clone occurred once. This chain links TRBV28 with TRBJ2-7; 10 bases are shared with TRBD2. This CDR3 is 15 amino acids long. The junction had 4 bases not matched to a gene; V was cut back by 3 bases and J by 2 bases. Germline-derived CDR1 and CDR2 are MDHEN and SYDVKM. CDR3: CASSLYSGGPYEQYF. The CDR3 region has the DNA TGTGCCAGCAGTTTGTATAGCGGGGGGCCCTACGAGCAGTACTTC. The full variable domain, completed using reference TRBV28 and TRBJ2-7, is DVKVTQSSRYLVKRTGEKVFLECVQDMDHENMFWYRQDPGLGLRLIYFSYDVKMKEKGDIPEGYSVSREKKERFSLILESASTNQTSMYLCASSLYSGGPYEQYFGPGTRLTVT.

The table lists this clone with a count of one. The chain carries TRBV13 and TRBJ1-2; D is unclear. Germline V CDR1 and CDR2: PRHDT, FYEKMQ (reference sequence). V was shortened by 1 base and J by 0 bases, with 9 bases between the two germline ends. The CDR3 is 15 amino acids. Here the CDR3 DNA reads TGTGCCAGCAGCTTAGAGTCAGCTTCTAACTATGGCTACACCTTC. This gives the protein CASSLESASNYGYTF.

The chain is built from TRBV7-9 and TRBJ2-1; the match to TRBD2 covers 8 bases. The trim removed 8 bases at V and 3 bases at J, leaving 9 bases unmatched. The CDR3 consists of 15 residues. Germline assignment: CDR1 SEHNR and CDR2 FQNEAQ (reference sequence). The CDR3 DNA reads as TGTGCCAGCTTCCAGGGTAGCGGGGTCTACAATGAGCAGTTCTTC. Its protein product is CASFQGSGVYNEQFF.

The chain couples TRBV29-1 to TRBJ2-2, with D tentatively TRBD1 (5 bases). The CDR3 has 15 residues. V lost 3 bases, J lost 3 bases, and 14 bases lay in between. Germline loops: CDR1 SQVTM, CDR2 ANQGSEA. The CDR3 sequence: CSVEDGRVHTGELFF. Here the CDR3 DNA reads TGCAGCGTTGAGGACGGCAGGGTCCACACCGGGGAGCTGTTTTTT.

As to this clone: The same CDR3 arises from other DNA sequences in this sample as well. The chain couples TRBV5-4 to TRBJ1-1; no definite D call. Germline loops: CDR1 SGHNT, CDR2 YYREEE (reference sequence). Trimming took off 2 bases at V and 1 base at J, with 9 bases between the two ends. This CDR3 is 14 amino acids long. This CDR3 is CASSFKGGNTEAFF. CDR3 nucleotides: TGTGCCAGCAGCTTTAAGGGCGGGAACACTGAAGCTTTCTTT.

The CDR3 DNA reads as TGTGCCAGCAGCCGGAGGGTACAAGAGACCCAGTACTTC. Protein sequence: CASSRRVQETQYF. The chain combines TRBV11-2 with TRBJ2-5; D may be TRBD2 (6 bases). The CDR3 has 13 amino acids. Germline CDR1 reads SGHAT; CDR2 reads FQNNGV. Between the trimmed V and J ends, which lost 5 bases and 2 bases, there was a span of 9 bases. Looking up the rest from reference TRBV11-2 and TRBJ2-5 gives the full variable domain: EAGVAQSPRYKIIEKRQSVAFWCNPISGHATLYWYQQILGQGPKLLIQFQNNGVVDDSQLPKDRFSAERLKGVDSTLKIQPAKLEDSAVYLCASSRRVQETQYFGPGTRLLVL.

This clone was observed a handful of times. V gene TRBV7-6 combines with J gene TRBJ2-1; D remains unclear. The germline gives CDR1 SGHVS, CDR2 FNYEAQ. The CDR3 spans 14 residues. Trimming stripped 1 base from V and 8 bases from J, with 12 bases between. CDR3 region: CASSLVDTLDEQFF. CDR3 DNA: TGTGCCAGCAGCTTAGTTGACACCCTCGATGAGCAGTTCTTC.

The genes are TRBV27 and TRBJ1-2, with a tentative D call TRBD1 (5 bases). The germline gives CDR1 MNHEY, CDR2 SMNVEV (reference sequence). The CDR3 totals 19 residues. V shed 0 bases and J shed 4 bases, with 24 bases lying between them. The CDR3 loop reads CASSLSYGAHNRRGYGYTF. CDR3 nucleotides: TGTGCCAGCAGTTTATCCTACGGGGCGCATAATAGGAGGGGCTATGGCTACACCTTC.

The rearrangement joins TRBV6-5 to TRBJ1-4, with D unresolved. Germline loops: CDR1 MNHEY, CDR2 SVGAGI. Deletions cut 8 bases from V and 12 bases from J, with 10 bases between. The CDR3 loop spans 10 amino acids. The DNA for the CDR3 is TGTGCCAGCCAGCGGGGAGAACTGTTTTTT. This sequence encodes CASQRGELFF.

This sequence joins TRBV5-1 and TRBJ1-5; D possibly corresponds to TRBD1 (5 bases). Germline V gives CDR1 SGHRS, CDR2 YFSETQ. This CDR3 contains 15 residues. The V end was cut by 1 base, the J end by 4 bases, with 12 bases between. CDR3: CASSLFQGPNQPQHF. DNA for the CDR3: TGCGCCAGCAGCTTGTTTCAGGGACCAAATCAGCCCCAGCATTTT.

The genes are TRBV5-1 and TRBJ2-1; D call uncertain. Germline CDR1 and CDR2: SGHRS and YFSETQ. Trimming pared 4 bases from V and 3 bases from J, leaving 8 bases between. This CDR3 spans 13 amino acids. The CDR3 coding sequence is TGCGCCAGCAGCCTGAAGGGCTACAATGAGCAGTTCTTC. The encoded protein is CASSLKGYNEQFF.

This chain joins TRBV5-6 and TRBJ2-2; 7 bases match TRBD1. This CDR3 is built from 17 residues. Germline lookup yields CDR1 SGHDT and CDR2 YYEEEE. V dropped 2 bases and J dropped 1; count of bases not matched to a gene: 8. This CDR3 reads CASSLRFPGGNTGELFF. The CDR3 DNA reads as TGTGCCAGCAGCTTACGCTTCCCAGGGGGGAACACCGGGGAGCTGTTTTTT.

This rearrangement joins TRBV29-1 to TRBJ1-1; D gene unclear. V was pared by 0 bases and J by 6 bases, with 8 bases between. The CDR3 runs 12 residues. Germline lookup yields CDR1 SQVTM and CDR2 ANQGSEA. The CDR3 region is CSVEDGEAEAFF. The CDR3 nucleotides read TGCAGCGTTGAAGATGGGGAGGCTGAAGCTTTCTTT.

This chain joins TRBV30 and TRBJ1-2, with D possibly matching TRBD1 (6 bases). Deletions cut 2 bases from V and 6 bases from J, with 13 bases between. Germline V lookup: CDR1 GTSNPN, CDR2 SVGIG (reference sequence). The CDR3 has 13 amino acids. The CDR3 DNA is TGTGCCTGGAGTCTGGGGGGCCCTGATGGCTACACCTTC. This translates into CAWSLGGPDGYTF. Supplemented by reference TRBV30 and TRBJ1-2, the full variable domain reads SQTIHQWPATLVQPVGSPLSLECTVEGTSNPNLYWYRQAAGRGLQLLFYSVGIGQISSEVPQNLSASRPQDRQFILSSKKLLLSDSGFYLCAWSLGGPDGYTFGSGTRLTVV.

The chain uses TRBV11-2 and TRBJ2-7; 12 nucleotides align to TRBD2. V was clipped by 3 bases and J by 0 bases; unmatched bases: 12. This CDR3 has 19 amino acids. Germline values: CDR1 SGHAT, CDR2 FQNNGV. CDR3 sequence (DNA): TGTGCCAGCAGCTTTTCGCTCCTAGCGGGAGGGGCGAGCTCCTACGAGCAGTACTTC. Translated, it gives CASSFSLLAGGASSYEQYF.

The chain combines TRBV28 with TRBJ1-2; 10 bases agree with TRBD1. Germline assignment: CDR1 MDHEN and CDR2 SYDVKM. The CDR3 spans 15 residues. The V segment lost 8 bases and the J segment 4 bases; nucleotides outside the gene matches: 10. The CDR3 is CASGQTGGAVYGYTF. The CDR3 DNA reads as TGTGCCAGCGGCCAGACAGGGGGCGCGGTCTATGGCTACACCTTC.

The chain combines TRBV6-5 with TRBJ2-4; tentatively, D is TRBD1 (5 bases). Per germline, CDR1 MNHEY and CDR2 SVGAGI. This CDR3 has 15 amino acids. The germline V and J ends were trimmed by 8 bases and 0 bases, with 14 bases remaining between them. The DNA of the CDR3 is TGTGCCAGCTCCCAGGGATACGGAGCCAAAAACATTCAGTACTTC. Its protein product is CASSQGYGAKNIQYF.

This sequence joins TRBV2 and TRBJ2-2, with 7 positions matching TRBD1. Per the germline V gene, CDR1 is SNHLY and CDR2 is FYNNEI. J lost 2 bases, V lost 4 bases, and 1 base had no gene match. The CDR3 runs 14 residues. CDR3 nucleotide sequence: TGTGCCAGCAGTGGGGACAGCAACACCGGGGAGCTGTTTTTT. Residues: CASSGDSNTGELFF.

This chain joins TRBV10-3 and TRBJ1-1; no reliable D call. Germline CDR1 is ENHRY and CDR2 is SYGVKD. The CDR3 totals 12 residues. V lost 0 bases, J lost 5 bases, and 4 bases lay in between. The CDR3 sequence: CAISESRTEAFF. The CDR3 nucleotides are TGTGCCATCAGTGAGTCCAGGACTGAAGCTTTCTTT.

A word on this clone: The same CDR3 also results from other DNA sequences found in this sample. The gene calls are TRBV4-1 and TRBJ2-7; 8 bases match TRBD2. The germline V gene encodes CDR1 MGHRA and CDR2 YSYEKL. The ends lost 2 bases at V and 3 bases at J; junction bases unmatched: 0. CDR3 length: 13 residues. The CDR3: CASSQTSGYEQYF. The CDR3 DNA is TGCGCCAGCAGCCAAACTAGCGGCTACGAGCAGTACTTC.

V and J are TRBV19 and TRBJ2-7, with 12 bases lining up with TRBD1. The CDR3 runs 16 residues. Germline lookup yields CDR1 LNHDA and CDR2 SQIVND (reference sequence). V shed 0 bases, J shed 5 bases, and the junction held 5 bases outside the gene matches. In nucleotides, the CDR3 is TGTGCCAGTAGTATAGATCACGGGACAGGGGGCCACGAGCAGTACTTC. Translation gives CASSIDHGTGGHEQYF.

Notes on this clone: Distinct nucleotide sequences in the sample also encode this CDR3. The chain has TRBV18 and TRBJ2-1, with D perhaps matching TRBD1 (6 bases). CDR1 is KGHSH and CDR2 is LQKENI in the germline V gene. Trimming removed 3 bases from V and 7 bases from J, with 13 bases in between. The CDR3 spans 14 residues. The CDR3 region has the DNA TGTGCCAGCTCACCCCCAGGGGTGGGGAATGAGCAGTTCTTC. Protein product: CASSPPGVGNEQFF.

This chain joins TRBV5-4 and TRBJ2-7, with D possibly called TRBD1 or TRBD2 (6 bases each). The CDR3 loop spans 16 amino acids. The V end lost 2 bases, the J end lost 2 bases, and 17 bases lay between the germline ends. Germline CDR1 is SGHNT and CDR2 is YYREEE (reference sequence). The CDR3 nucleotides read TGTGCCAGCAGCTTTCAGGGTTTCGGGGGCACCTACGAGCAGTACTTC. This translates into CASSFQGFGGTYEQYF. The full variable domain, completed using reference TRBV5-4 and TRBJ2-7, is ETGVTQSPTHLIKTRGQQVTLRCSSQSGHNTVSWYQQALGQGPQFIFQYYREEENGRGNFPPRFSGLQFPNYSSELNVNALELDDSALYLCASSFQGFGGTYEQYFGPGTRLTVT.

This chain joins TRBV6-1 and TRBJ2-7, with 9 bases that match TRBD1. Germline trimming cut 6 bases from V and 3 bases from J; bases unmatched to any gene: 6. CDR3 size: 14 residues. The V gene's germline CDR1 is MNHNS and CDR2 SASEGT. The CDR3 nucleotides read TGTGCCAGCAGCAAAGGGGGACAGGGCTACGAGCAGTACTTC. Encoded protein: CASSKGGQGYEQYF.

The chain combines TRBV28 with TRBJ1-6, with D hard to call. The germline CDR1 and CDR2 sequences are MDHEN and SYDVKM. This CDR3 has 12 amino acids. The ends were cut back, 6 bases at V and 6 bases at J, with 6 bases in the middle. For the CDR3, the DNA is TGTGCCAGCAGGGACCCTAATTCACCCCTCCACTTT. This sequence encodes CASRDPNSPLHF. The full variable domain, completed using reference TRBV28 and TRBJ1-6, is DVKVTQSSRYLVKRTGEKVFLECVQDMDHENMFWYRQDPGLGLRLIYFSYDVKMKEKGDIPEGYSVSREKKERFSLILESASTNQTSMYLCASRDPNSPLHFGNGTRLTVT.